The 32 T cell receptor beta chains reported below all come from one sample, sequenced in a study of shared clonotypes between healthy human individuals. Method: immunoSEQ multiplex PCR; TCRdb's copy keeps in-frame clones and lacks some. The profile covers around 1.6 million clones, with 95% to 99% appearing a single time and roughly 0.45% taken by the ten largest. The material sequenced was naive CD4+ T cells sorted from blood. Stated subset: CD45RA+ positively selected. The receptors stem from a man aged 30 to 39 in good health.

The chain combines TRBV7-9 with TRBJ1-5; 10 nucleotides match TRBD1. The CDR3 extends over 18 amino acids. Germline V gene sequence: CDR1 SEHNR, CDR2 FQNEAQ (reference sequence). With V trimmed by 2 bases and J by 5 bases, 12 bases remained unmatched. CDR3 region: CASSLNFWDRGRDQPQHF. The CDR3 nucleotides are TGTGCCAGCAGCTTAAACTTCTGGGACAGGGGAAGAGATCAGCCCCAGCATTTT.

This chain uses TRBV7-2 with TRBJ2-3; D gene uncertain. This CDR3 comprises 13 residues. Looked up from germline, CDR1 is SGHTA and CDR2 is FQGNSA. V lost 5 bases to trimming and J lost 0 bases, with 6 bases between them. CDR3 protein: CASSKPSTDTQYF. CDR3 DNA sequence: TGTGCCAGCAGCAAACCTAGCACAGATACGCAGTATTTT.

The chain carries TRBV7-6 and TRBJ2-1, with D possibly matching TRBD1 (7 bases). Trimming stripped 5 bases from V and 4 bases from J, with 18 bases between. The V gene's germline CDR1 is SGHVS and CDR2 FNYEAQ. The CDR3 is made up of 16 amino acids. The CDR3 nucleotides read TGTGCCAGCAGCACCCAGGGGGGACACCCATACAATGAGCAGTTCTTC. It yields the protein CASSTQGGHPYNEQFF.

This chain links TRBV6-1 with TRBJ2-5; weak D call: TRBD2 (6 bases). Deletions cut 4 bases from V and 2 bases from J, with 17 bases between. Germline CDR1 reads MNHNS; CDR2 reads SASEGT. This CDR3 is built from 16 residues. The CDR3: CASSGRSWGVQETQYF. For the CDR3, the DNA is TGTGCCAGCAGTGGGCGTTCGTGGGGGGTTCAAGAGACCCAGTACTTC.

The chain joins TRBV7-8 to TRBJ2-2, with D perhaps TRBD1 or TRBD2 (5 bases each). This CDR3 spans 14 amino acids. V gave up 5 bases and J gave up 3 bases, with 10 bases separating them. Germline-derived CDR1 and CDR2 are SGHVS and FQNEAQ. The CDR3 nucleotides are TGTGCCAGCAGCAACCGGGACCACACCGGGGAGCTGTTTTTT. It specifies CASSNRDHTGELFF.

This chain connects TRBV28 to TRBJ2-1; 8 positions match TRBD2. V lost 5 bases to trimming and J lost 0 bases; unmatched junction nucleotides: 6. CDR1 MDHEN and CDR2 SYDVKM come from the germline V gene. The CDR3 is made up of 16 amino acids. The CDR3 DNA sequence: TGTGCCAGCAGTCAAGCCGGGACTAGCTCCTACAATGAGCAGTTCTTC. This codes for CASSQAGTSSYNEQFF.

The CDR3 DNA is TGTGCCAGCAGCGAAACCAGGGTCAAAGAGACCCAGTACTTC. It yields the protein CASSETRVKETQYF. V and J are TRBV28 and TRBJ2-5; D possibly corresponds to TRBD1 (5 bases). V shed 6 bases and J shed 3 bases, with 14 bases lying between them. Germline CDR1 reads MDHEN; CDR2 reads SYDVKM. CDR3 size: 14 residues. Combining the CDR3 with reference TRBV28 and TRBJ2-5 gives the whole variable domain DVKVTQSSRYLVKRTGEKVFLECVQDMDHENMFWYRQDPGLGLRLIYFSYDVKMKEKGDIPEGYSVSREKKERFSLILESASTNQTSMYLCASSETRVKETQYFGPGTRLLVL.

The chain uses TRBV6-5 and TRBJ2-3; tentative D call: TRBD1 (6 bases). Trimming pared 6 bases from V and 7 bases from J, leaving 14 bases between. The CDR3 length is 13 residues. CDR1 and CDR2 from the germline V gene are MNHEY and SVGAGI. The CDR3 nucleotides read TGTGCCAGCAGCTACCGACAGGCCCATACGCAGTATTTT. Translating it yields CASSYRQAHTQYF.

V gene TRBV27 combines with J gene TRBJ2-6; D is possibly TRBD1 (5 bases). CDR1 and CDR2 (germline): MNHEY, SMNVEV (reference sequence). The V and J ends lost 5 bases and 1 base respectively, with 12 bases between them. The length of the CDR3 is 16 residues. The DNA of the CDR3 is TGTGCCAGCAGTCCCCTTGGGGCATCTGGGGCCAACGTCCTGACTTTC. This gives the protein CASSPLGASGANVLTF.

This chain joins TRBV7-8 and TRBJ2-5; TRBD2 is a possible D gene (5 bases). The CDR3 covers 16 residues. The V gene's germline CDR1 is SGHVS and CDR2 FQNEAQ. Trimming cost V 0 bases and J 4 bases, with 15 bases left between them. The CDR3, as DNA: TGTGCCAGCAGCTTAGCGCGAGGAGATCGGGGAGAGACCCAGTACTTC. The encoded protein is CASSLARGDRGETQYF.

Worth noting for this clone: Within the sample, other DNA sequences also encode this same CDR3. The chain uses TRBV18 and TRBJ1-5; D not resolved. The germline CDR1 and CDR2 sequences are KGHSH and LQKENI. This CDR3 is built from 14 residues. The germline V and J ends were trimmed by 1 base and 2 bases, with 6 bases remaining between them. The chain's CDR3 is CASSPRQGNQPQHF. DNA of the CDR3: TGTGCCAGCTCACCACGGCAGGGCAATCAGCCCCAGCATTTT.

The V and J genes are TRBV25-1 and TRBJ2-1; D is uncertain. Germline V gene sequence: CDR1 MGHDK, CDR2 SYGVNS. The length of the CDR3 is 12 residues. V shed 2 bases and J shed 8 bases, with 7 bases lying between them. CDR3: CASSEQTDEQFF. CDR3 DNA sequence: TGTGCCAGCAGTGAACAGACCGATGAGCAGTTCTTC.

V usage is TRBV19 and J usage is TRBJ2-3; 9 positions match TRBD2. Germline V gene lookup returns CDR1 LNHDA and CDR2 SQIVND (reference sequence). The V and J ends lost 5 bases and 0 bases, in that order; junction bases with no gene match: 9. The CDR3 extends over 17 amino acids. CDR3 residues: CASSLLAGPTSTDTQYF. CDR3 nucleotides: TGTGCCAGTAGTCTTCTAGCGGGACCTACTAGCACAGATACGCAGTATTTT.

Notes on this clone: Additional DNA sequences in this sample encode the identical CDR3. The chain joins TRBV6-5 to TRBJ2-7; TRBD2 agrees at 11 bases. V gave up 0 bases and J gave up 2 bases; unmatched junction bases: 3. CDR3 length equals 16 residues. Germline assignment: CDR1 MNHEY and CDR2 SVGAGI. In nucleotides, the CDR3 is TGTGCCAGCAGTTACTCGATACTAGCGGGAGCCTACGAGCAGTACTTC. Protein: CASSYSILAGAYEQYF.

This chain joins TRBV7-6 and TRBJ1-5; TRBD1 matches 9 bases. Germline-derived CDR1 and CDR2 are SGHVS and FNYEAQ. The CDR3 runs 15 residues. The V segment lost 4 bases and the J segment 2 bases; nucleotides outside the gene matches: 3. CDR3 sequence: CASSSTGGGNQPQHF. DNA for the CDR3: TGTGCCAGCAGCTCGACAGGGGGAGGCAATCAGCCCCAGCATTTT.

V usage is TRBV7-8 and J usage is TRBJ1-2, with 8 bases lining up with TRBD1. Germline CDR1 reads SGHVS; CDR2 reads FQNEAQ. The V gene end was trimmed by 5 bases and the J gene end by 2 bases; junction bases not matched to a gene: 19. This CDR3 region has 19 residues. The chain's CDR3 is CASSPWAGGTGGGNYGYTF. CDR3 DNA sequence: TGTGCCAGCAGCCCTTGGGCAGGGGGGACAGGTGGAGGGAACTATGGCTACACCTTC.

The chain uses TRBV7-9 and TRBJ2-1, with D possibly matching TRBD2 (6 bases). The CDR3 consists of 15 residues. Germline CDR1 SEHNR, CDR2 FQNEAQ (reference sequence). Trimming removed 3 bases at V and 6 bases at J, with 15 bases between. In DNA, the CDR3 is TGTGCCAGCAGCTTCTTTGGAGTAGCGGCCAATGAGCAGTTCTTC. This translates into CASSFFGVAANEQFF.

Comment on this clone: This same CDR3 is encoded by further DNA sequences in the sample. The chain links TRBV6-5 to TRBJ1-2, with 7 bases matching TRBD1. V trimming: 6 bases; J trimming: 3 bases; junction bases outside the gene matches: 4. Germline CDR1 and CDR2: MNHEY and SVGAGI. The CDR3 sequence is 13 residues long. DNA of the CDR3: TGTGCCAGCAGCCCCACAGGGGACTATGGCTACACCTTC. Its translation: CASSPTGDYGYTF.

The chain links TRBV27 to TRBJ1-4, with D possibly being TRBD1 (6 bases). The CDR3 is 15 amino acids. Trimming shortened V by 4 bases and J by 8 bases, and 17 bases separated the two germline ends. Germline-derived CDR1 and CDR2 are MNHEY and SMNVEV (reference sequence). CDR3 DNA: TGTGCCAGCAGTTATCTGGGGCAGGGGTTGGAAAAACTGTTTTTT. This sequence encodes CASSYLGQGLEKLFF.

This rearrangement joins TRBV4-3 to TRBJ2-7, with D maybe TRBD1 (5 bases). Trimming removed 0 bases at V and 3 bases at J, with 9 bases between. Germline V gene data show CDR1 as LGHNA and CDR2 as YSLEER. The CDR3 covers 14 residues. CDR3 sequence (DNA): TGCGCCAGCAGCCAAGAGACAGACAACTACGAGCAGTACTTC. Translated: CASSQETDNYEQYF.

The chain joins TRBV5-4 to TRBJ2-5; tentative D call: TRBD2 (5 bases). Trimming cost V 0 bases and J 1 base, with 10 bases left between them. The CDR3 is 15 residues long. CDR1 is SGHNT, CDR2 YYREEE, per germline (reference sequence). The CDR3 nucleotides are TGTGCCAGCAGCTTGGGCCTTAGCGCCCAAGAGACCCAGTACTTC. Amino acids: CASSLGLSAQETQYF.

This rearrangement joins TRBV11-3 to TRBJ2-1; D not resolved. V was shortened by 4 bases and J by 5 bases, with 6 bases between the two germline ends. The CDR3 spans 12 residues. Germline CDR1 reads SGHNT; CDR2 reads YENEEA. CDR3 nucleotides: TGTGCCAGCAGCTCCCGAAACAATGAGCAGTTCTTC. It yields the protein CASSSRNNEQFF. Full variable domain (outside the CDR3, taken from reference TRBV11-3 and TRBJ2-1): EAGVVQSPRYKIIEKKQPVAFWCNPISGHNTLYWYLQNLGQGPELLIRYENEEAVDDSQLPKDRFSAERLKGVDSTLKIQPAELGDSAVYLCASSSRNNEQFFGPGTRLTVL.

The chain carries TRBV29-1 and TRBJ2-1, with D maybe TRBD2 (6 bases). The length of the CDR3 is 12 residues. Germline CDR1 SQVTM, CDR2 ANQGSEA. The V and J ends lost 7 bases and 7 bases respectively, with 14 bases between them. The CDR3 DNA sequence: TGCAGCGGGAGCGGGCTATTAAATGAGCAGTTCTTC. It specifies CSGSGLLNEQFF.

The chain links TRBV27 to TRBJ2-7; 13 bases fit TRBD2. The CDR3 consists of 14 residues. V was clipped by 6 bases and J by 6 bases; unmatched bases: 5. CDR1 and CDR2 (germline): MNHEY, SMNVEV (reference sequence). The CDR3 coding sequence is TGTGCCAGCAGGGGACTAGCGGGGCCCTTCGAGCAGTACTTC. Residues: CASRGLAGPFEQYF.

The CDR3 region is CSVGSPQGVVNTQYF. CDR3 DNA: TGCAGCGTTGGCAGTCCCCAGGGGGTGGTAAATACGCAGTATTTT. The chain links TRBV29-1 to TRBJ2-3, with TRBD1 matching 7 bases. Germline-derived CDR1 and CDR2 are SQVTM and ANQGSEA. The CDR3 has 15 amino acids. V was clipped by 4 bases and J by 7 bases; unmatched bases: 14.

The chain couples TRBV5-1 to TRBJ2-2, with D possibly TRBD1 on 6 matching bases. Germline-derived CDR1 and CDR2 are SGHRS and YFSETQ. V shed 4 bases and J shed 2 bases, with 15 bases lying between them. The CDR3 spans 16 residues. The CDR3 here is CASSNQPGQNTGELFF. The CDR3 DNA follows: TGCGCCAGCAGCAATCAACCGGGACAAAACACCGGGGAGCTGTTTTTT.

The genes are TRBV7-2 and TRBJ2-7; D is possibly TRBD1 (6 bases). The germline V gene encodes CDR1 SGHTA and CDR2 FQGNSA. This CDR3 is 14 amino acids long. V was cut by 2 bases and J by 6 bases, with 14 bases left in between. The CDR3 protein is CASSLYREPGEQYF. CDR3 DNA sequence: TGTGCCAGCAGCTTATACAGGGAACCTGGCGAGCAGTACTTC.

As for this clone: The identical CDR3 is also encoded by other nucleotide sequences in the sample. This CDR3 reads CASSLSLAGNTGELFF. DNA of the CDR3: TGCGCCAGCAGCTTGTCCCTAGCGGGGAACACCGGGGAGCTGTTTTTT. This chain connects TRBV5-1 to TRBJ2-2; 8 nucleotides match TRBD2. Germline loops: CDR1 SGHRS, CDR2 YFSETQ. The J segment lost 1 base and the V segment lost 1 base, leaving 3 bases of the junction unmatched. The CDR3 has 16 amino acids.

The chain joins TRBV28 to TRBJ1-2; D gene ambiguous. Germline V gene lookup returns CDR1 MDHEN and CDR2 SYDVKM. There are 12 residues in the CDR3. V lost 4 bases and J 4 bases, leaving 7 bases between the germline ends. CDR3 nucleotide sequence: TGTGCCAGCAGTTCGGAGTTCTATGGCTACACCTTC. This translates into CASSSEFYGYTF.

This rearrangement joins TRBV7-2 to TRBJ2-1, with D perhaps being TRBD1 or TRBD2 (5 bases each). This CDR3 has 15 residues. CDR1 SGHTA and CDR2 FQGNSA come from the germline V gene. V dropped 4 bases and J dropped 0 bases, with 10 bases sitting between them. CDR3 bases: TGTGCCAGCAGCTCGGGACCGGGCTCCTACAATGAGCAGTTCTTC. It codes for CASSSGPGSYNEQFF.

The rearrangement joins TRBV7-8 to TRBJ2-3; 8 bases agree with TRBD2. Losses at the gene ends were 5 bases for V and 0 bases for J; bases not matched to a gene: 1. The CDR3 sequence is 14 residues long. Germline values: CDR1 SGHVS, CDR2 FQNEAQ. CDR3 nucleotides: TGTGCCAGCAGCCCTAGCGGGAGCACAGATACGCAGTATTTT. Its protein product is CASSPSGSTDTQYF. The whole variable domain, remainder taken from reference TRBV7-8 and TRBJ2-3, is GAGVSQSPRYKVAKRGQDVALRCDPISGHVSLFWYQQALGQGPEFLTYFQNEAQLDKSGLPSDRFFAERPEGSVSTLKIQRTQQEDSAVYLCASSPSGSTDTQYFGPGTRLTVL.

The CDR3 region is CASSPRTASYEQYF. In DNA form, the CDR3 reads TGTGCCAGCAGTCCTCGGACGGCTTCCTACGAGCAGTACTTC. The chain combines TRBV28 with TRBJ2-7, with no clear D. The CDR3 is 14 residues long. V lost 5 bases and J lost 1, with 12 bases in between. Germline CDR1 reads MDHEN; CDR2 reads SYDVKM.